These T cell receptor beta chains were read from a single sample in a study of blood T cell repertoires in COVID-19. Generated by immunoSEQ multiplex PCR, the TCRdb table keeps only in-frame clones and is missing some. Found here are approximately 210,000 clones, less than 90% of them singletons; the top ten hold around 1.6%. The sample consisted of peripheral blood. These receptors were collected from a man aged 65 to 85 with acute or convalescent COVID-19. Both conserved end residues are part of each CDR3.

v_gene,j_gene,CDR3aa
TRBV4-2,TRBJ2-5,CASSQSPGLAGETQYF
TRBV18,TRBJ2-1,CASSQSTYNEQFF
TRBV5-4,TRBJ2-3,CASSLDTGRTDTQYF
TRBV6-5,TRBJ2-5,CASSYEEGGRLYF
TRBV19,TRBJ1-1,CASRGKYTEAFF
TRBV5-4,TRBJ2-7,CASSAEGSFEQYF
TRBV21-1,TRBJ2-6,CASSKVMEPQRETGANVLTF
TRBV29-1,TRBJ1-1,CSVETGLNTEAFF
TRBV6-5,TRBJ1-3,CASSLDRGPGNTIYF
TRBV12-3/TRBV12-4,TRBJ1-4,CASSNFLREKLFF
TRBV9,TRBJ1-2,CASSAARDTYYGYTF
TRBV27,TRBJ2-1,CASSPPPPSGNYNEQFF
TRBV6-2/TRBV6-3,TRBJ1-2,CASSYSPSGPSGYTF
TRBV3-1/TRBV3-2,TRBJ2-3,CASSPGLGSTDTQYF
TRBV15,TRBJ1-4,CATSLGQGNEKLFF
TRBV6-1,TRBJ1-3,CASSGPGQGTPSGNTIYF
TRBV27,TRBJ1-1,CASSFDSYMNTEAFF
TRBV24-1,TRBJ2-5,CATSDPGTRGQETQYF
TRBV4-2,TRBJ1-1,CASSGGGGLGGNTEAFF
TRBV5-5,TRBJ1-3,CASSKTSPAGSGNTIYF
TRBV3-1/TRBV3-2,TRBJ1-2,CASSLLTGNYGYTF
TRBV19,TRBJ1-5,CATRWTANQPQHF
TRBV19,TRBJ1-5,CASIPGQGAFGNQPQHF
TRBV2,TRBJ2-3,CASRSRGARTDTQYF
TRBV5-1,TRBJ2-7,CASSSDIGRDEQYF
TRBV7-3,TRBJ2-3,CASSSGGTSGGFTDTQYF
TRBV2,TRBJ2-3,CASSGGLAGGPDTQYF
TRBV3-1/TRBV3-2,TRBJ2-3,CASSQTASGEPTDTQYF
TRBV28,TRBJ1-2,CASSPASSPGGYGYTF
TRBV6-2/TRBV6-3,TRBJ1-5,CASSYPNLNQPQHF
TRBV4-2,TRBJ2-7,CASSQSLAGDPPREYF
TRBV11-3,TRBJ1-1,CASSLDSQVNTEAFF
TRBV19,TRBJ2-7,CASSTVTSGMAEQYF
TRBV28,TRBJ1-5,CASSSGQGNQPQHF
TRBV7-8,TRBJ2-7,CASSSTSGDYEQYF
TRBV7-9,TRBJ2-1,CASSLAGEYNEQFF
TRBV6-5,TRBJ2-3,CASRSSYSTDTQYF
TRBV13,TRBJ2-7,CASSPGTSATYEQYF
TRBV7-3,TRBJ2-3,CASSLRASGDTQYF
TRBV4-1,TRBJ2-1,CASTRTSGRVSSYNEQFF
TRBV10-3,TRBJ2-4,CAIRKDSGGIQYF
TRBV3-1/TRBV3-2,TRBJ2-2,CASSQEGLGGTGELFF
TRBV29-1,TRBJ1-1,CSVDRRFGGGNTEAFF
TRBV7-9,TRBJ1-2,CASSPGQGVGGYTF
TRBV28,TRBJ1-2,CASSFQRSQFPRAGSRYGYTF